The 2 T cell receptor beta chains given below trace back to one sample, sequenced in a study of blood T cell repertoires in COVID-19. Profiling relied on immunoSEQ multiplex PCR, and the TCRdb table lists in-frame clones only, not all of them. The sample records 250,000 to 350,000 clones, around 85% being singletons. Input material: peripheral blood. These receptors originate from a woman between 50 and 59 years old with active or convalescent COVID-19.

J is TRBJ2-1 and V is TRBV7-3, with TRBD2 matching over 7 bases. Unmatched junction bases numbered 6, after V lost 4 bases and J lost 0 bases. The CDR3 is 16 amino acids. The germline V gene has CDR1 SGHTA and CDR2 FQGTGA. In DNA form, the CDR3 reads TGTGCCAGCAGCTCAACCGGGACTACCTCCTACAATGAGCAGTTCTTC. Translated: CASSSTGTTSYNEQFF.

This chain connects TRBV19 to TRBJ2-1; 10 positions match TRBD1. This CDR3 has 16 residues. Germline values: CDR1 LNHDA, CDR2 SQIVND (reference sequence). J lost 4 bases, V lost 3 bases, and 6 bases had no gene match. The CDR3 spells CASSIGGTGVYNEQFF. The CDR3 region has the DNA TGTGCCAGTAGTATTGGTGGGACAGGGGTATACAATGAGCAGTTCTTC. The full variable domain, with the rest looked up from reference TRBV19 and TRBJ2-1, is DGGITQSPKYLFRKEGQNVTLSCEQNLNHDAMYWYRQDPGQGLRLIYYSQIVNDFQKGDIAEGYSVSREKKESFPLTVTSAQKNPTAFYLCASSIGGTGVYNEQFFGPGTRLTVL.